This is a list of T cell receptor beta chains from one sample in a study of regulatory T cells in long-lasting Graves disease. TCRdb reanalysed the multiplex PCR reads using MiXCR and keeps one entry per CDR3 protein. The table has approximately 470,000 distinct CDR3 sequences, 15% to 20% seen once. Another study also made use of these data, one on T cells in Graves' hyperthyroidism and ophthalmopathy.

The sequencing used peripheral blood mononuclear cells (PBMCs), collected at new diagnosis, from a patient treated with antithyroid drugs. The source of these receptors is a man aged 40-49 years with Graves disease. The CDR3 runs from the conserved cysteine through the conserved F or W. A D gene is named only where the DNA matches it firmly. Clone size is shown for a subset of rows, as once, few, many or a class of expanded clone.

TRBJ1-1	-	-	TRBV5-1	CASSLLRDITGGTEAFF	TGCGCCAGCAGCCTCCTCCGGGACATCACCGGGGGCACTGAAGCTTTCTTT
TRBJ2-2	-	-	TRBV24-1	CATSDGPTGELFF	TGTGCCACCAGTGATGGGCCCACCGGGGAGCTGTTTTTT
TRBJ2-1	many	-	TRBV18	CASSPGVGDPEQFF	TGTGCCAGCTCGCCGGGGGTGGGAGATCCTGAGCAGTTCTTC
TRBJ1-1	-	-	TRBV6-2/TRBV6-3	CASLPWMGIAFF	TGTGCCAGCTTACCCTGGATGGGTATAGCTTTCTTT
TRBJ2-1	-	-	TRBV10-2	CASKGDYGGNTNEQFF	TGCGCCAGCAAAGGGGATTACGGCGGGAACACTAATGAGCAGTTCTTC
TRBJ2-7	many	-	TRBV7-9	CASSPSDGATYEQYF	TGTGCCAGCAGCCCCTCGGACGGGGCGACCTACGAGCAGTACTTC
TRBJ2-5	many	-	TRBV11-3	CASSLVAGAETQYF	TGTGCCAGCAGCTTAGTCGCAGGGGCAGAGACCCAGTACTTC
TRBJ2-7	many	-	TRBV12-3/TRBV12-4	CASSFGLEQYF	TGTGCCAGCAGTTTCGGGCTCGAGCAGTACTTC
TRBJ2-4	-	-	TRBV4-2	CASSAREFESTQYF	TGTGCCAGCAGCGCCCGAGAGTTTGAATCGACTCAGTACTTC
TRBJ1-4	-	-	TRBV27	CASSPRTNVEKLFF	TGTGCCAGCAGTCCAAGGACAAATGTGGAAAAACTGTTTTTT
TRBJ2-1	few	TRBD1	TRBV5-1	CASSYGTGRYNEQFF	TGCGCCAGCAGCTATGGGACAGGAAGATACAATGAGCAGTTCTTC
TRBJ2-2	-	-	TRBV19	CASSIDPWQGKSGELFF	TGTGCCAGTAGTATAGATCCTTGGCAGGGGAAATCCGGGGAGCTGTTTTTT
TRBJ2-1	once	TRBD2	TRBV6-1	CASSARLAGGGNEQFF	TGTGCCAGCAGTGCCCGACTAGCGGGAGGGGGCAATGAGCAGTTCTTC
TRBJ2-7	few	-	TRBV7-9	CASSLRADEQYF	TGTGCCAGCAGCTTGCGGGCGGACGAGCAGTACTTC
TRBJ1-1	-	TRBD1	TRBV4-1	CASSRQGDAEAFF	TGCGCCAGCAGCAGACAGGGAGACGCTGAAGCTTTCTTT
TRBJ2-7	many	TRBD1	TRBV27	CASSAGTGPSPPYEQYF	TGTGCCAGCAGCGCTGGGACAGGGCCATCTCCCCCCTACGAGCAGTACTTC
TRBJ1-5	-	-	TRBV5-1	CASSLSGISNQPQHF	TGCGCCAGCAGCTTGTCGGGGATTAGCAATCAGCCCCAGCATTTT
TRBJ1-2	many	TRBD1	TRBV30	CAWGQGYGYTF	TGTGCCTGGGGACAGGGCTATGGCTACACCTTC
TRBJ2-5	-	TRBD1	TRBV7-9	CASSSGQGAGTQYF	TGTGCCAGCAGCTCGGGACAGGGGGCTGGGACCCAGTACTTC
TRBJ2-1	many	TRBD2	TRBV5-1	CASSLMASGTNEQFF	TGCGCCAGCAGCTTGATGGCTAGCGGGACAAATGAGCAGTTCTTC
TRBJ2-1	-	TRBD2	TRBV28	CASRRLAGGPVNYNEQFF	TGTGCCAGCAGGCGACTAGCGGGAGGGCCGGTAAACTACAATGAGCAGTTCTTC
TRBJ2-7	few	TRBD1	TRBV11-3	CASSPRSPTGGYEQYF	TGTGCCAGCAGCCCTCGATCGCCGACAGGGGGCTACGAGCAGTACTTC
TRBJ2-2	many	-	TRBV29-1	CSYLPGRNTGELFF	TGCAGCTACCTCCCAGGGAGAAACACCGGGGAGCTGTTTTTT
TRBJ2-1	-	TRBD2	TRBV20-1	CSASASGTSGSGNEQFF	TGCAGTGCCTCAGCTTCCGGGACTAGCGGGAGTGGGAATGAGCAGTTCTTC
TRBJ1-3	many	TRBD1	TRBV20-1	CSATGTGTGNTIYF	TGCAGTGCTACCGGGACAGGGACTGGAAACACCATATATTTT
TRBJ2-3	many	TRBD2	TRBV24-1	CATSDDTGLAGVGDTQYF	TGTGCCACCAGTGATGACACGGGACTAGCGGGAGTGGGAGATACGCAGTATTTT
TRBJ2-7	-	TRBD2	TRBV3-1	CASSQGGLAGRLGEQYF	TGTGCCAGCAGCCAAGGGGGGCTAGCGGGACGACTTGGCGAGCAGTACTTC
TRBJ2-5	many	-	TRBV20-1	CSAKEWGLQTQYF	TGCAGTGCCAAGGAATGGGGGTTGCAGACCCAGTACTTC
TRBJ2-1	few	TRBD2	TRBV6-5	CASSYSVAGGWSSYNEQFF	TGTGCCAGCAGTTACTCGGTAGCGGGAGGATGGAGCTCCTACAATGAGCAGTTCTTC
TRBJ2-1	many	TRBD2	TRBV20-1	CSARPSGSYNEQFF	TGCAGTGCCAGACCTAGCGGGAGCTACAATGAGCAGTTCTTC
TRBJ2-7	many	-	TRBV7-8	CASTISESSYEQYF	TGTGCCAGCACGATTAGCGAGAGCTCCTACGAGCAGTACTTC
TRBJ2-1	many	TRBD2	TRBV2	CASSGRAGGPSEQFF	TGTGCCAGCAGTGGCCGAGCGGGAGGGCCGAGTGAGCAGTTCTTC
TRBJ1-4	many	-	TRBV11-2	CASSPTRDEKLFF	TGTGCCAGCAGCCCAACCAGAGACGAAAAACTGTTTTTT